The rows below give T cell receptor beta chains drawn from one sample of a study of blood T cell repertoires in COVID-19. Assay used: immunoSEQ multiplex PCR; TCRdb lists only in-frame clones, some missing. This sample has some 18,000 clones, with approximately 91% found just once. The sample comprised peripheral blood. The receptors derive from a human donor in a cohort sampled during active COVID-19. Each CDR3 is given with its conserved first and last residue. Fields, in order: clone size, J gene, V gene, D gene, CDR3 DNA, CDR3 protein. A D gene is named only where the DNA matches it firmly. Expanded clones are given a class, and other clones once, few, many or no size at all.

>-|TRBJ2-7|TRBV27|-
TGTGCCAGCAGTTTATTTCTCTACGAGCAGTACTTC
CASSLFLYEQYF
>-|TRBJ1-5|TRBV7-2|-
TGTGCCAGCAGCTTAAGGTGGAGCAGGGGCAATCAGCCCCAGCATTTT
CASSLRWSRGNQPQHF
>-|TRBJ2-3|TRBV11-2|TRBD2
TGTGCCAGCAGCTTATCGGGGGGTAGCACAGATACGCAGTATTTT
CASSLSGGSTDTQYF
>-|TRBJ2-7|TRBV11-1|-
TGTGCCAGCAGCTCAGACGGGGGAGATTACGAGCAGTACTTC
CASSSDGGDYEQYF
>-|TRBJ1-6|TRBV4-1|TRBD1
TGCGCCAGCAGCCAAGCAGGGGGCACGGGGTATGGAAAAAATTCACCCCTCCACTTT
CASSQAGGTGYGKNSPLHF
>-|TRBJ1-2|TRBV3-1/TRBV3-2|TRBD1
TGTGCCAGCAGCCCGGGACAGCCGGTTGGCTACACCTTC
CASSPGQPVGYTF
>-|TRBJ2-7|TRBV5-1|TRBD1
TGCGCCAGCAGCTTGGGACAGGGAACGCACGAGCAGTACTTC
CASSLGQGTHEQYF
>-|TRBJ2-2|TRBV6-6|TRBD1
TGTGCCAGCAGGGAGCCGGGACAGGGGCCCACCGGGGAGCTGTTTTTT
CASREPGQGPTGELFF
>-|TRBJ2-3|TRBV2|TRBD1
TGTGCCAGCAGTGTCGACAGGGGTACGGGTACGCAGTATTTT
CASSVDRGTGTQYF
>once|TRBJ2-1|TRBV5-4|TRBD1
TGTGCCAGCAGCTTGGGGCAGGGGGCCTACAATGAGCAGTTCTTC
CASSLGQGAYNEQFF
>-|TRBJ1-2|TRBV10-3|-
TGTGCCATCAGTGAAGGAGACGTGGCCCGCTACACCTTC
CAISEGDVARYTF
>-|TRBJ2-7|TRBV14|-
TGTGCCAGCAGCCGCTCCGCGGAGACGACTTACGAGCAGTACTTC
CASSRSAETTYEQYF
>-|TRBJ1-6|TRBV3-1/TRBV3-2|-
TGTGCCAGCAGCCCCAGACAGATTAATTCACCCCTCCACTTT
CASSPRQINSPLHF
>-|TRBJ1-5|TRBV5-3|TRBD1
TGTGCCGGAGGGGGCCTTAGCAATCAGCCCCAGCATTTT
CAGGGLSNQPQHF
>-|TRBJ2-3|TRBV28|TRBD2
TGTGCCAGCAGTTTTCTGGGCGGGAGGAGGACAGATACGCAGTATTTT
CASSFLGGRRTDTQYF
>-|TRBJ2-3|TRBV18|TRBD1
TGTGCCAGCTCACCAAACGACAGGGTGTATGGGACAGATACGCAGTATTTT
CASSPNDRVYGTDTQYF
>once|TRBJ2-3|TRBV19|-
TGTGCCAGCCTTAGCCGCCGGGGAACAGATACGCAGTATTTT
CASLSRRGTDTQYF
>-|TRBJ2-1|TRBV2|TRBD2
TGTGCCAGCTTGGCTAGCGGGCGTTCCTACAATGAGCAGTTCTTC
CASLASGRSYNEQFF
>-|TRBJ2-5|TRBV2|-
TGTGCCAGCAGTGAACTAGCGTTCAAGTCAGAGACCCAGTACTTC
CASSELAFKSETQYF
>-|TRBJ1-1|TRBV18|TRBD1
TGTGCCAGCCGTGAAGACAGGGGGCAGGTGGGTGCTTTCTTT
CASREDRGQVGAFF
>-|TRBJ2-6|TRBV5-4|TRBD2
TGTGCCAGCAGCTCCCCGACTAGCGGGAGGGCTGGGGCCAACGTCCTGACTTTC
CASSSPTSGRAGANVLTF
>-|TRBJ1-1|TRBV30|-
TGTGCCTGGAGTTTAGAGAGAGTCACTGAAGCTTTCTTT
CAWSLERVTEAFF
>-|TRBJ2-5|TRBV7-8|TRBD2
TGTGCCAGCAGCTTAGCCGCGGTGGGAGGGGAGACCCAGTACTTC
CASSLAAVGGETQYF
>-|TRBJ1-2|TRBV9|-
TGTGCCAGCAGCGTAGGGGGAGGCTATGGCTACACCTTC
CASSVGGGYGYTF
>-|TRBJ1-1|TRBV4-2|-
TGTGCCAGCAGCCTCGACAGGAACACTGAAGCTTTCTTT
CASSLDRNTEAFF
>-|TRBJ2-1|TRBV12-5|TRBD2
TGTGCTAGTGGTTTGGGACTAGCGGGAGATGAGCAGTTCTTC
CASGLGLAGDEQFF
>-|TRBJ2-7|TRBV27|-
TGTGCCAGCAGCCCTAGCCCGAGTGTCGGGGTCGAGCAGTACTTC
CASSPSPSVGVEQYF
>-|TRBJ1-4|TRBV6-5|-
TGTGCCAGCAATTCCAGGGGAGTTTCCGGTGAAAAACTGTTTTTT
CASNSRGVSGEKLFF
>-|TRBJ2-7|TRBV5-1|-
TGCGCCAGCAGCTTGGCCCGTTACGAGCAGTACTTC
CASSLARYEQYF
>-|TRBJ2-1|TRBV9|TRBD2
TGTGCCAGCAGCGCCCTCCTAGCGGGAGGTAAGAAGTTCTTC
CASSALLAGGKKFF
>-|TRBJ2-2|TRBV4-3|-
TGCGCCAGCAGCCAAGATGGGCGGGAAACCGGGGAGCTGTTTTTT
CASSQDGRETGELFF
>-|TRBJ2-3|TRBV10-3|TRBD1
TGTGCCATCAGTGACGACAGGGTGACCGGTACGCAGTATTTT
CAISDDRVTGTQYF
>-|TRBJ1-3|TRBV23-1|-
TGCGCCAGCAGTCAACACAAACGAGGATATGGAAACACCATATATTTT
CASSQHKRGYGNTIYF
>-|TRBJ1-1|TRBV5-4|-
TGTGCCAGCAGCTCTCAGGGAAGGACTGAAGCTTTCTTT
CASSSQGRTEAFF
>-|TRBJ1-3|TRBV7-3|-
TGTGCCAGCAGCTTATGGGCAGGGACTGGAAACACCATATATTTT
CASSLWAGTGNTIYF